These 7 T cell receptor beta chains were all obtained from the same sample, sequenced in a study of Ad26.COV2.S vaccination and SARS-CoV-2 variants. Treatment indicated: over 15 received Ad26.COV2.S at low or high dose, single or two shots; roughly five received placebo; per-sample allocation not given. Repertoires come from day 63 after the first vaccine or placebo injection. Here immunoSEQ multiplex PCR was the method, and the copy in TCRdb shows in-frame clones only, minus some. The data contain about 350,000 clones, 80% to 90% of them singletons. The sequencing here drew on peripheral blood, taken in a trial of Ad26.COV2.S vaccine versus placebo. The receptors originated from a person between 18 and 65 years old who received the Ad26.COV2.S COVID-19 vaccine or a placebo.

This chain uses TRBV11-2 with TRBJ2-3; 12 bases fit TRBD1. Germline lookup yields CDR1 SGHAT and CDR2 FQNNGV. The trim removed 5 bases at V and 6 bases at J, leaving 3 bases unmatched. This CDR3 is built from 14 residues. The CDR3 sequence: CASSRDRGPDTQYF. In DNA form, the CDR3 reads TGTGCCAGCAGCAGGGACAGGGGGCCGGATACGCAGTATTTT.

This chain joins TRBV5-8 and TRBJ1-5; 7 nucleotides align to TRBD1. Germline trimming cut 2 bases from V and 4 bases from J; bases unmatched to any gene: 3. Germline loops: CDR1 SGHTS, CDR2 YDEGEE. The length of the CDR3 is 14 residues. Written as DNA, the CDR3 is TGTGCCAGCAGCTTTAGCAGGGGGAATCAGCCCCAGCATTTT. Protein: CASSFSRGNQPQHF.

This clone was picked up one time. This sequence joins TRBV5-4 and TRBJ2-3, with TRBD2 matching 9 bases. CDR1 is SGHNT, CDR2 YYREEE, per germline (reference sequence). CDR3 length equals 16 residues. Trimming at V came to 0 bases and at J to 4 bases, leaving 6 bases not matched to a gene. CDR3 bases: TGTGCCAGCAGCTTGGGTATTAGCGGGAGCCCAGATACGCAGTATTTT. Translating it yields CASSLGISGSPDTQYF.

The CDR3 protein is CASSHRRGTEAFF. The CDR3 DNA is TGCGCCAGCAGCCACCGCAGGGGCACTGAAGCTTTCTTT. The rearrangement joins TRBV4-3 to TRBJ1-1; perhaps TRBD1 as D (6 bases). CDR3 length: 13 amino acids. Looked up from germline, CDR1 is LGHNA and CDR2 is YSLEER. The germline V and J ends were trimmed by 3 bases and 4 bases, with 9 bases remaining between them.

The chain links TRBV7-9 to TRBJ2-7, with 8 positions matching TRBD1. The CDR3 totals 15 residues. Germline trimming cut 5 bases from V and 3 bases from J; bases unmatched to any gene: 9. CDR1 SEHNR and CDR2 FQNEAQ come from the germline V gene (reference sequence). The CDR3 spells CASSGPGQAHYEQYF. CDR3 in DNA: TGTGCCAGCAGCGGTCCGGGACAGGCTCACTACGAGCAGTACTTC. Together with reference TRBV7-9 and TRBJ2-7, the CDR3 gives the full variable domain: DTGVSQNPRHKITKRGQNVTFRCDPISEHNRLYWYRQTLGQGPEFLTYFQNEAQLEKSRLLSDRFSAERPKGSFSTLEIQRTEQGDSAMYLCASSGPGQAHYEQYFGPGTRLTVT.

V gene TRBV5-1 combines with J gene TRBJ2-7, with a possible D match to TRBD1 (6 bases). Germline-derived CDR1 and CDR2 are SGHRS and YFSETQ. This CDR3 comprises 13 residues. Trimming stripped 3 bases from V and 4 bases from J, with 11 bases between. CDR3 sequence reads: CASSYPQGYEQYF. DNA for the CDR3: TGCGCCAGCAGCTATCCACAGGGTTACGAGCAGTACTTC.

This chain connects TRBV20-1 to TRBJ2-3, with D uncertain. Per the germline V gene, CDR1 is DFQATT and CDR2 is SNEGSKA (reference sequence). CDR3 length equals 10 residues. Trimming shortened V by 7 bases and J by 2 bases, and 4 bases separated the two germline ends. The CDR3 nucleotides read TGCAGTGAGCCCACAGATACGCAGTATTTT. Translation gives CSEPTDTQYF.